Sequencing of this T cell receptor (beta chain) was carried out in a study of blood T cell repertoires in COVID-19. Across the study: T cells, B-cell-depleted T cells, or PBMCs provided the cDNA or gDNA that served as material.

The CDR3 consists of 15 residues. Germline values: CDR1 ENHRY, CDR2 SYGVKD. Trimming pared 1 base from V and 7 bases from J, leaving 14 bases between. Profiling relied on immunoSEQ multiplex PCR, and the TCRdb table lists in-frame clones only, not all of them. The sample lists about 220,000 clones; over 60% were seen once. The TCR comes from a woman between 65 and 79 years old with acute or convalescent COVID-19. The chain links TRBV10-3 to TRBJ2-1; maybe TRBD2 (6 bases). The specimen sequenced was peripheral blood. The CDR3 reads CAISELEGGGNEQFF. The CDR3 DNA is TGTGCCATCAGTGAGTTGGAGGGTGGAGGGAATGAGCAGTTCTTC.